These 27 T cell receptor beta chains originate from one sample sequenced in a study of T cell responses to AZD1222 COVID-19 vaccine. Profiled with immunoSEQ multiplex PCR; TCRdb holds only in-frame clones, not every one. The repertoire holds roughly 150,000 clones, over 85% seen once, with 6% to 7.5% in the top ten. Specimen: peripheral blood, collected 28 days after the second AZD1222 dose. These receptors were taken from an adult who received the AZD1222 COVID-19 vaccine.

This clone was seen once. The chain links TRBV4-2 to TRBJ2-4; D is uncertain. CDR3 length: 14 residues. The V gene lost 0 bases and the J gene lost 9 bases, with 12 bases spanning the gap. CDR1 is LGHNA, CDR2 YNFKEQ, per germline. The chain's CDR3 is CASSQDPNPGIQYF. In DNA form, the CDR3 reads TGTGCCAGCAGCCAAGATCCAAACCCCGGCATTCAGTACTTC.

The chain combines TRBV4-3 with TRBJ2-5, with TRBD2 identical over 8 bases. CDR1 and CDR2 (germline): LGHNA, YSLEER. The CDR3 extends over 17 amino acids. V lost 0 bases to trimming and J lost 2 bases; unmatched junction nucleotides: 8. The CDR3 reads CASSQDIRGGTQETQYF. Here the CDR3 DNA reads TGCGCCAGCAGCCAAGATATTCGGGGGGGAACACAAGAGACCCAGTACTTC.

The rearrangement links TRBV4-2 to TRBJ1-4, with D maybe TRBD1 (5 bases). The germline gives CDR1 LGHNA, CDR2 YNFKEQ. V lost 4 bases, J lost 7 bases, and 16 bases lay in between. The CDR3 runs 15 residues. The CDR3: CASSPAQEGGEKLFF. The CDR3 nucleotides read TGTGCCAGCAGCCCTGCACAGGAAGGTGGTGAAAAACTGTTTTTT.

This rearrangement joins TRBV4-1 to TRBJ2-1, with 7 bases matching TRBD1. Germline V gene sequence: CDR1 MGHRA, CDR2 YSYEKL. CDR3 length: 14 amino acids. Trimming at V came to 5 bases and at J to 4 bases, leaving 5 bases not matched to a gene. CDR3 residues: CASSYPGQYNEQFF. CDR3 DNA: TGCGCCAGCAGCTATCCGGGACAGTACAATGAGCAGTTCTTC.

This clone has only one observation. The rearrangement joins TRBV4-3 to TRBJ1-2; no reliable D call. V was cut by 0 bases and J by 4 bases, with 21 bases left in between. The CDR3 has 18 amino acids. CDR1 and CDR2 from the germline V gene are LGHNA and YSLEER. The CDR3 here is CASSQDWIGSGLVYGYTF. In nucleotides, the CDR3 is TGCGCCAGCAGCCAAGATTGGATAGGTTCCGGTCTGGTCTATGGCTACACCTTC.

The rearrangement uses TRBV6-4 and TRBJ1-1; unclear D gene. Germline V gives CDR1 MRHNA, CDR2 SNTAGT. The length of the CDR3 is 14 residues. V lost 4 bases and J 3 bases, leaving 12 bases between the germline ends. CDR3 loop: CASSVAPGDTEAFF. DNA of the CDR3: TGTGCCAGCAGTGTGGCACCTGGGGACACTGAAGCTTTCTTT.

The chain has TRBV19 and TRBJ1-1; weak D call: TRBD1 (5 bases). The V end was cut by 4 bases, the J end by 5 bases, with 11 bases between. Germline V gene data show CDR1 as LNHDA and CDR2 as SQIVND (reference sequence). CDR3 length: 13 residues. In nucleotides, the CDR3 is TGTGCCAGTAGTACCTGGACACGGACTGAAGCTTTCTTT. Its translation: CASSTWTRTEAFF.

The rearrangement uses TRBV9 and TRBJ1-4; possibly TRBD1 for D (6 bases). The length of the CDR3 is 15 residues. Trimming shortened V by 1 base and J by 3 bases, and 10 bases separated the two germline ends. Germline loops: CDR1 SGDLS, CDR2 YYNGEE. The CDR3 spells CASSVQGNPNEKLFF. CDR3 nucleotide sequence: TGTGCCAGCAGCGTACAGGGGAATCCTAATGAAAAACTGTTTTTT.

The chain links TRBV5-1 to TRBJ2-1; D uncertain. This CDR3 contains 14 residues. Trimming shortened V by 4 bases and J by 6 bases, and 14 bases separated the two germline ends. CDR1 is SGHRS, CDR2 YFSETQ, per germline. The CDR3 region has the DNA TGCGCCAGCAGCACTGGGGTCCAAGGCAATGAGCAGTTCTTC. Translating it yields CASSTGVQGNEQFF.

This chain links TRBV5-5 with TRBJ2-4; possibly TRBD2 for D (5 bases). Germline V gene sequence: CDR1 SGHKS, CDR2 YYEKEE (reference sequence). V was cut by 2 bases and J by 0 bases, with 9 bases left in between. This CDR3 region has 15 residues. For the CDR3, the DNA is TGTGCCAGCAGCTTAGAGGGCCTAGCCAAAAACATTCAGTACTTC. Encoded protein: CASSLEGLAKNIQYF.

The J gene is TRBJ1-6, the V gene TRBV7-9; 7 bases align to TRBD1. Trimming at V came to 1 base and at J to 7 bases, leaving 4 bases not matched to a gene. CDR1 is SEHNR and CDR2 is FQNEAQ in the germline V gene (reference sequence). The CDR3 has 15 amino acids. The CDR3 nucleotides read TGTGCCAGCAGCTTAGTGGTGACAGGGAATTCACCCCTCCACTTT. It encodes CASSLVVTGNSPLHF.

A word on this clone: The same CDR3 also results from other DNA sequences found in this sample. The gene calls are TRBV18 and TRBJ1-5; a weak D match, TRBD1 (5 bases). Germline-derived CDR1 and CDR2 are KGHSH and LQKENI. V dropped 6 bases and J dropped 0 bases, with 6 bases sitting between them. The length of the CDR3 is 13 residues. The CDR3 nucleotides are TGTGCCAGCTCTCAGGGTAGCAATCAGCCCCAGCATTTT. The encoded protein is CASSQGSNQPQHF.

J is TRBJ1-1 and V is TRBV19; D remains unclear. Trimming shortened V by 9 bases and J by 5 bases, and 10 bases separated the two germline ends. The length of the CDR3 is 11 residues. CDR1 and CDR2 from the germline V gene are LNHDA and SQIVND (reference sequence). In nucleotides, the CDR3 is TGTGCCAGCGGCGGTGGTACTGAAGCTTTCTTT. This encodes CASGGGTEAFF.

J is TRBJ2-7 and V is TRBV19; 7 bases line up with TRBD1. The CDR3 is made up of 16 amino acids. J was trimmed by 4 bases and V by 4 bases; bases with no gene match: 13. From germline, CDR1 is LNHDA and CDR2 SQIVND (reference sequence). The CDR3 is CASSRGQVEVGYEQYF. In DNA, the CDR3 is TGTGCCAGTAGTAGAGGACAGGTCGAAGTGGGATACGAGCAGTACTTC. The full variable domain, rest sourced from reference TRBV19 and TRBJ2-7, is DGGITQSPKYLFRKEGQNVTLSCEQNLNHDAMYWYRQDPGQGLRLIYYSQIVNDFQKGDIAEGYSVSREKKESFPLTVTSAQKNPTAFYLCASSRGQVEVGYEQYFGPGTRLTVT.

V and J are TRBV11-1 and TRBJ1-6; D not resolved. The V and J ends lost 5 bases and 7 bases respectively, with 9 bases between them. The CDR3 extends over 13 amino acids. Germline-derived CDR1 and CDR2 are SGHAT and FQDESV (reference sequence). The CDR3 is CASSNGPNSPLHF. In DNA, the CDR3 is TGTGCCAGCAGCAACGGACCGAATTCACCCCTCCACTTT.

The rearrangement uses TRBV6-5 and TRBJ1-3, with D tentatively TRBD1 (5 bases). CDR1 and CDR2 from the germline V gene are MNHEY and SVGAGI. Trimming stripped 2 bases from V and 2 bases from J, with 10 bases between. CDR3 length: 15 amino acids. CDR3 in amino acids: CASSYEGRAGNTIYF. CDR3 DNA: TGTGCCAGCAGTTACGAGGGCAGGGCTGGAAACACCATATATTTT.

The rearrangement uses TRBV5-8 and TRBJ1-1; D gene unclear. This CDR3 contains 15 residues. The V gene's germline CDR1 is SGHTS and CDR2 YDEGEE. Trimming took off 4 bases at V and 1 base at J, with 14 bases between the two ends. The chain's CDR3 is CASSLTVVRNTEAFF. The CDR3 DNA is TGTGCCAGCAGCCTAACGGTTGTCCGGAACACTGAAGCTTTCTTT.

The V and J genes are TRBV7-2 and TRBJ2-1, with 10 nucleotides matching TRBD2. This CDR3 is built from 15 residues. V was clipped by 5 bases and J by 6 bases; unmatched bases: 7. The germline CDR1 and CDR2 sequences are SGHTA and FQGNSA. CDR3 nucleotides: TGTGCCAGCAGCCGTGAGCGGGGGGGCCCCAATGAGCAGTTCTTC. Translating gives CASSRERGGPNEQFF.

The rearrangement uses TRBV18 and TRBJ1-1, with D tentatively TRBD1 (6 bases). The CDR3 totals 15 residues. V lost 2 bases and J 6 bases, leaving 16 bases between the germline ends. Germline V gives CDR1 KGHSH, CDR2 LQKENI. CDR3 region: CASSPRGTRGPEAFF. The DNA for the CDR3 is TGTGCCAGCTCACCAAGGGGGACCAGAGGACCTGAAGCTTTCTTT.

J is TRBJ2-3 and V is TRBV14; D call uncertain. The CDR3 has 18 amino acids. V dropped 3 bases and J dropped 0 bases, with 19 bases sitting between them. The germline gives CDR1 SGHDN, CDR2 FVKESK. The CDR3 reads CASSQTPRLVFSTDTQYF. CDR3 nucleotides: TGTGCCAGCAGCCAGACACCAAGACTGGTCTTTAGCACAGATACGCAGTATTTT.

The chain uses TRBV7-8 and TRBJ1-5; 7 bases are a match to TRBD1. The germline V gene encodes CDR1 SGHVS and CDR2 FQNEAQ. The J segment lost 3 bases and the V segment lost 4 bases, leaving 6 bases of the junction unmatched. This CDR3 has 15 residues. CDR3 amino acids: CASSSAQGPNQPQHF. In DNA, the CDR3 is TGTGCCAGCAGCTCCGCACAGGGGCCCAATCAGCCCCAGCATTTT.

The table lists this clone with a few counts. The rearrangement uses TRBV7-6 and TRBJ2-1; possibly TRBD2 for D (5 bases). V was clipped by 5 bases and J by 6 bases, with 14 bases between them. Per the germline V gene, CDR1 is SGHVS and CDR2 is FNYEAQ. The CDR3 is made up of 14 amino acids. The CDR3 region has the DNA TGTGCCAGCAGCCCGCCCGCCGAGGGCAATGAGCAGTTCTTC. Its protein is CASSPPAEGNEQFF.

The V and J genes are TRBV7-8 and TRBJ1-4; 7 bases are a match to TRBD1. With 4 bases clipped from V and 2 bases from J, the junction kept 4 bases outside the gene matches. The CDR3 has 15 residues. Germline CDR1 and CDR2: SGHVS and FQNEAQ. The CDR3 DNA is TGTGCCAGCAGCTCGACGACAGGGACTAATGAAAAACTGTTTTTT. Its protein product is CASSSTTGTNEKLFF.

The V gene is TRBV27, the J gene TRBJ1-1, with 7 bases identical to TRBD1. Germline CDR1 is MNHEY and CDR2 is SMNVEV (reference sequence). V was clipped by 4 bases and J by 0 bases; unmatched bases: 5. CDR3 length: 15 amino acids. CDR3 DNA sequence: TGTGCCAGCAGTTCAGGGGACAGAGTGAACACTGAAGCTTTCTTT. Translation: CASSSGDRVNTEAFF.

The chain employs TRBV27 and TRBJ1-1; no clear D gene. V was clipped by 3 bases and J by 3 bases, with 11 bases between them. Germline CDR1 MNHEY, CDR2 SMNVEV (reference sequence). This CDR3 comprises 14 residues. This CDR3 reads CASSFSVGYTEAFF. CDR3 DNA sequence: TGTGCCAGCAGTTTCTCTGTTGGATACACTGAAGCTTTCTTT.

The chain recombines TRBV6-2 or TRBV6-3 with TRBJ2-7; no clear D. Trimming stripped 2 bases from V and 1 base from J, with 6 bases between. The CDR3 is made up of 13 amino acids. The V gene's germline CDR1 is MNHEY and CDR2 SVGEGT. CDR3 nucleotides: TGTGCCAGCAGTTACGGAACTTCCTACGAGCAGTACTTC. Protein product: CASSYGTSYEQYF.

The chain joins TRBV7-3 to TRBJ2-5; D call uncertain. Germline values: CDR1 SGHTA, CDR2 FQGTGA. CDR3 length equals 15 residues. V lost 4 bases and J lost 4, with 16 bases in between. CDR3 DNA sequence: TGTGCCAGCAGCTCAGGATTTAATTACCCAGAGACCCAGTACTTC. It codes for CASSSGFNYPETQYF.